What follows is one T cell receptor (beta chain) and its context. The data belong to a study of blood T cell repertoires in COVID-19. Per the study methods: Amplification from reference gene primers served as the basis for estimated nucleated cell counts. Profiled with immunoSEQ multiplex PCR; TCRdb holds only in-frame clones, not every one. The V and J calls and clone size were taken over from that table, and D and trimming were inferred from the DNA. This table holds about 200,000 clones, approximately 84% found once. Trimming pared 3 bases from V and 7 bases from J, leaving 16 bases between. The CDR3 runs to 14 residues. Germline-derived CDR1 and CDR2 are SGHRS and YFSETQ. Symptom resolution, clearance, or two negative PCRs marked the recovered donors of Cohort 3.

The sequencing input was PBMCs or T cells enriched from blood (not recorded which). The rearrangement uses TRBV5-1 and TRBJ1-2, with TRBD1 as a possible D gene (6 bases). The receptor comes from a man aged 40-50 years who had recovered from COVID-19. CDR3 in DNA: TGCGCCAGCAGCTCGCCTACAGGGACGAGTGGCTACACCTTC. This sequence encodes CASSSPTGTSGYTF.